Sequencing of this TCR beta chain was carried out in a study of blood T cell repertoires in COVID-19. As for the study in general: Some COVID-19 samples were acute and others convalescent; all came from the United States, Italy and Spain. PBMCs, B-cell-depleted T cells, or T cells were the source of the cDNA or gDNA that made up the material.

Original processing methods: Counts of nucleated cells, estimated from reference gene primer amplification, were obtained. Clones were read by immunoSEQ multiplex PCR, and TCRdb kept only the in-frame ones, dropping some. From that table come the V and J calls and clone size; the DNA was used to work out D and trimming. This repertoire shows under 250,000 clones, about 88% found once; its top ten account for 4% to 5.5%. Germline CDR1 reads MGHRA; CDR2 reads YSYEKL. Between the trimmed V and J ends, which lost 0 bases and 1 base, there was a span of 6 bases. This CDR3 comprises 14 residues. This receptor was obtained from a middle-aged woman with acute or convalescent COVID-19. The sample comprised peripheral blood. The chain joins TRBV4-1 to TRBJ1-1; D remains ambiguous. This chain's CDR3 is CASSQDGENTEAFF. The CDR3 nucleotides are TGCGCCAGCAGCCAAGATGGAGAGAACACTGAAGCTTTCTTT.